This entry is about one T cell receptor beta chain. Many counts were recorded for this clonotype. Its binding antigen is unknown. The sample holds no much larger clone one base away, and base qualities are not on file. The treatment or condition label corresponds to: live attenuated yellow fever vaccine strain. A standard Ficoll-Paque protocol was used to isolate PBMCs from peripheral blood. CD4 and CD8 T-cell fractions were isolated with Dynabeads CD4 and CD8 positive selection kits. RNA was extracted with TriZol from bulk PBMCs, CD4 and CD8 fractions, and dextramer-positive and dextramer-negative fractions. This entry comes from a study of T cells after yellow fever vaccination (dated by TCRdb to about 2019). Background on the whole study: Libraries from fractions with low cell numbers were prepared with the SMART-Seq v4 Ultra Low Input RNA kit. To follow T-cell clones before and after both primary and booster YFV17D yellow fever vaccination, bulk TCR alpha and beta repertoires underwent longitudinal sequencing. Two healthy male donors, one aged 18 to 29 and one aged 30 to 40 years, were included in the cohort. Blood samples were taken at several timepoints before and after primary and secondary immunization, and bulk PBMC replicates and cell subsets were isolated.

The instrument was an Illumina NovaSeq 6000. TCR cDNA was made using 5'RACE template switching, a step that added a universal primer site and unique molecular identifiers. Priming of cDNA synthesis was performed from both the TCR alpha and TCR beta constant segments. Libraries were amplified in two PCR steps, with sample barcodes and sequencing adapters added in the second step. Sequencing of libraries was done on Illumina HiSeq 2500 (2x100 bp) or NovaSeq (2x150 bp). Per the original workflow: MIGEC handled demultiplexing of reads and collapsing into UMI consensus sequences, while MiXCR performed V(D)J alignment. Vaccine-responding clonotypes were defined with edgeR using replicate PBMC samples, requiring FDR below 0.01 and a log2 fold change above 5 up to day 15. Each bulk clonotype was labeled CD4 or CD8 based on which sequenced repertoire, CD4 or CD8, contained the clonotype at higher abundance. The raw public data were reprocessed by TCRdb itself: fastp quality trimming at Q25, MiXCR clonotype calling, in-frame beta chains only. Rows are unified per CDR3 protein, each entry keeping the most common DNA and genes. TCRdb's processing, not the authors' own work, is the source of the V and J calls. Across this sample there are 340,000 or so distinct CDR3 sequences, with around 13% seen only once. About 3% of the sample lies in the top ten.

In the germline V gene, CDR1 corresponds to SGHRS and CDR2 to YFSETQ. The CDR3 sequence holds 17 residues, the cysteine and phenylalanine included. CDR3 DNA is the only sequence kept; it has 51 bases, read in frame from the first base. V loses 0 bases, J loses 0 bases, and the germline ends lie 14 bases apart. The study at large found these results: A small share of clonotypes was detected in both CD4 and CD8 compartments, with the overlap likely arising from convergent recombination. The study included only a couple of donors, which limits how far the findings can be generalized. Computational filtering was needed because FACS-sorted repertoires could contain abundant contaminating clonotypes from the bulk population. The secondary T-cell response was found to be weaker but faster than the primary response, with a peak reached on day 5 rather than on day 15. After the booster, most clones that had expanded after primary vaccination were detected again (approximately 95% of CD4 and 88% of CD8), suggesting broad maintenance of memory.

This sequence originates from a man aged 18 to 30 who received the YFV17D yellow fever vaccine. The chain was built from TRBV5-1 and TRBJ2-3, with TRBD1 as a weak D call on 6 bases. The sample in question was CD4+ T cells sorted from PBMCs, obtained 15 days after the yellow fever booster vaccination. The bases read TGCGCCAGCAGCTTGGGAAGCCGGACAGCAAGCACAGATACGCAGTATTTT. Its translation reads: CASSLGSRTASTDTQYF.